This TCR beta chain originates from a study of T cells expressing NK-cell markers. Study-level findings and limits: Similarly, these clonotypes led the CD3+CD56-NKG2C+ fraction as well in a few donors. HCMV specificity of expanded NKG2C+ T cell clones remained unclear.

TCRdb reworked the 5' RACE reads into one entry per CDR3 protein, no DNA. Its table lists 250,000 to 300,000 distinct CDR3 sequences. Worth noting for this clonotype: The antigen remains undetermined.

CDR1 and CDR2 (germline): LGHDT, YNNKEL (reference sequence). This CDR3 spans 14 amino acids. This clonotype was sampled from a man aged 18-30 years in good health. This chain connects TRBV3-1 to TRBJ2-4; TCRdb's assignment of TRBD1 cannot be checked, as there is no DNA. The sequenced sample consisted of blood T cells: a sorted CD56 or NKG2C T cell subset, CD4+ or CD8+ T cells, or bulk PBMC T cells (not recorded which). CDR3: CASSPLLQGDIQYF.